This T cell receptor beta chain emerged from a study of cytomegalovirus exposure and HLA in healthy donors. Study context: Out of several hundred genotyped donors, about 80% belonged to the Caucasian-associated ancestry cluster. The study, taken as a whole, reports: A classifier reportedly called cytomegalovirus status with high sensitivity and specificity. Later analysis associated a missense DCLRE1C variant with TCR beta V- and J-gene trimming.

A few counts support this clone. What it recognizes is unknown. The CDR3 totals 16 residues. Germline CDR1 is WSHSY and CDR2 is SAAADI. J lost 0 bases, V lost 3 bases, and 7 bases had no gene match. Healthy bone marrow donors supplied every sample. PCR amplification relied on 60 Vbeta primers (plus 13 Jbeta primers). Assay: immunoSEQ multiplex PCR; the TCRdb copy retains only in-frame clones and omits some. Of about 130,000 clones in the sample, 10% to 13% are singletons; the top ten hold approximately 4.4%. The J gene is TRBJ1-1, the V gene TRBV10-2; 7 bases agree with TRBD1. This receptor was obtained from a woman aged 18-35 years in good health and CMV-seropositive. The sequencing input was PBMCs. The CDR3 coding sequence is TGCGCCAGCAGTGAATACAGGGGTCGGCTGAACACTGAAGCTTTCTTT. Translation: CASSEYRGRLNTEAFF.